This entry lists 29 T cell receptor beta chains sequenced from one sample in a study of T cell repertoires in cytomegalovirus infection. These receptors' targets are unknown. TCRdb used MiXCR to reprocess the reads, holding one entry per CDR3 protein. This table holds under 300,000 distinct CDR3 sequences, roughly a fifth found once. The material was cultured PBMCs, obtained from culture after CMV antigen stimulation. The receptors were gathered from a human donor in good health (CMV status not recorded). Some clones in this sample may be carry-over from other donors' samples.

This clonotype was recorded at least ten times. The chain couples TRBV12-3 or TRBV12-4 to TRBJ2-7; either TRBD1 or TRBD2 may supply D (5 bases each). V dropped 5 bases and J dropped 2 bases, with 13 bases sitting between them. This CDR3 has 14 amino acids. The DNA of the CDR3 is TGTGCCAGCAGTCCTGAGGGGAGACCCTACGAGCAGTACGTC. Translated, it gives CASSPEGRPYEQYV.

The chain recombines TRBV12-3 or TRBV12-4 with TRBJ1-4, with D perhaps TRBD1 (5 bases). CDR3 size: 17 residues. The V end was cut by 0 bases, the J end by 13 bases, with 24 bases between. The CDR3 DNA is TGTGCCAGCAGTTTAGCTGGGGCGACTCCGGGGAATAGGGGACTGTTTTTT. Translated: CASSLAGATPGNRGLFF.

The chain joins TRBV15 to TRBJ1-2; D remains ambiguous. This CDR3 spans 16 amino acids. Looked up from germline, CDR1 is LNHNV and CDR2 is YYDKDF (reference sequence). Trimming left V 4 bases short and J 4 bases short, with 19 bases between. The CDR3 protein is CATSTSTLRLSYGYTF. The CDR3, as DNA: TGTGCCACCAGCACATCGACGCTCCGGCTTAGCTATGGCTACACCTTC.

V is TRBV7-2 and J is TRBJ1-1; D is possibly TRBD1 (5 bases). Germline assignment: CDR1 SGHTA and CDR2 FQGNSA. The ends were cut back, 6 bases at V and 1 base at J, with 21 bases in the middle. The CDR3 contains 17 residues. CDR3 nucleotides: TGTGCCAGCAGTTCACCCCCCACGGGTAGGGGGAACACTGAAGCTTTCTTT. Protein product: CASSSPPTGRGNTEAFF.

The CDR3: CASRSLLAKNIQYF. The CDR3 DNA is TGTGCCAGCAGGAGCTTACTAGCCAAAAACATTCAGTACTTC. The chain joins TRBV6-5 to TRBJ2-4; no reliable D call. Germline V CDR1 and CDR2: MNHEY, SVGAGI. V lost 6 bases and J 0 bases, leaving 9 bases between the germline ends. The CDR3 contains 14 residues.

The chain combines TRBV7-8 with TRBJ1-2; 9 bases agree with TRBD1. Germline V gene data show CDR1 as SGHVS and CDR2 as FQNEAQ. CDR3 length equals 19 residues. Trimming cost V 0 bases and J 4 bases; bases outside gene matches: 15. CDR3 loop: CASSLAGQGRSSGLYGYTF. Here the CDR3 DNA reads TGTGCCAGCAGCTTAGCGGGACAGGGACGAAGCAGCGGTCTCTATGGCTACACCTTC. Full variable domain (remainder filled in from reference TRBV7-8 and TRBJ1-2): GAGVSQSPRYKVAKRGQDVALRCDPISGHVSLFWYQQALGQGPEFLTYFQNEAQLDKSGLPSDRFFAERPEGSVSTLKIQRTQQEDSAVYLCASSLAGQGRSSGLYGYTFGSGTRLTVV.

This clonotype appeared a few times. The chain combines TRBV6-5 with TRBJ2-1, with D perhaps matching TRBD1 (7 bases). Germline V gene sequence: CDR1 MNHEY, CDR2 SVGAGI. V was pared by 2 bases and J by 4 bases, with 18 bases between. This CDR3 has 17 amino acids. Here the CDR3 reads CASSYPKGAGRYNEQFF. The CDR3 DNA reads TGTGCCAGCAGTTACCCCAAGGGGGCGGGACGATACAATGAGCAGTTCTTC.

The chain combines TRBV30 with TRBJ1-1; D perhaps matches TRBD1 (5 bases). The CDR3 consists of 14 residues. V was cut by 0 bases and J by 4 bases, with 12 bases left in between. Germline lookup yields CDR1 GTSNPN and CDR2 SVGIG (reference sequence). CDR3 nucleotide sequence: TGTGCCTGGAGTGTCGGGGGAGTAGCCACTGAAGCTTTCTTT. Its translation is CAWSVGGVATEAFF.

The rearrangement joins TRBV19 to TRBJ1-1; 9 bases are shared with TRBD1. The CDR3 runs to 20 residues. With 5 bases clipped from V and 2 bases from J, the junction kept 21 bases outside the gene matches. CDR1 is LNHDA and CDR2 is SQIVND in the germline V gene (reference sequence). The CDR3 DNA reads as TGTGCCAGTAGTTCGGACCCCGGGACAGGGCTTTGGTTTGGAAACACTGAAGCTTTCTTT. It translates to CASSSDPGTGLWFGNTEAFF.

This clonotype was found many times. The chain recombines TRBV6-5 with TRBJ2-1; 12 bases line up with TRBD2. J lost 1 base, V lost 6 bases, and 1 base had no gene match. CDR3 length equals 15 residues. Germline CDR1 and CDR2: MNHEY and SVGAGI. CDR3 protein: CASRLAGGSYNEQFF. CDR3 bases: TGTGCCAGCAGACTAGCGGGAGGTTCCTACAATGAGCAGTTCTTC.

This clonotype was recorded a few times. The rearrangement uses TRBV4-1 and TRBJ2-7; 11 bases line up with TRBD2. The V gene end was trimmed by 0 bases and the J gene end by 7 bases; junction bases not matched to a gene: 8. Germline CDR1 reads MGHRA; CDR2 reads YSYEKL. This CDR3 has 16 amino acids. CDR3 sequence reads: CASSQDQLAGAGEQYF. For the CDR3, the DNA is TGCGCCAGCAGCCAAGATCAACTAGCGGGAGCGGGGGAGCAGTACTTC.

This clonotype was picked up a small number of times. The CDR3 nucleotides read TGTGCCAGCAACAAGGGACAAGTCAATGAGCAGTTCTTC. Translated: CASNKGQVNEQFF. This sequence joins TRBV6-6 and TRBJ2-1; weak D call: TRBD1 (6 bases). CDR1 is MNHNY, CDR2 SVGAGI, per germline (reference sequence). The CDR3 sequence is 13 residues long. Trimming removed 7 bases from V and 6 bases from J, with 13 bases in between.

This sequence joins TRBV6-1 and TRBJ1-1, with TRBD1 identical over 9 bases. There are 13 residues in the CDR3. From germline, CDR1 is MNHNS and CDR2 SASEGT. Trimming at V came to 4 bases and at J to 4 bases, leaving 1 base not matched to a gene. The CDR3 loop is CASSAGQGTEAFF. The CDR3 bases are TGTGCCAGCAGTGCGGGACAGGGCACTGAAGCTTTCTTT.

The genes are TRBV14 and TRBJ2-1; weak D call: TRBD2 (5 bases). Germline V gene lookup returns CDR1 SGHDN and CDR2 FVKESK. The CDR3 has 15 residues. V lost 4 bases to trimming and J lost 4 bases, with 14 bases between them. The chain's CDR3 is CASSLLTSGYNEQFF. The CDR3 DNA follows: TGTGCCAGCAGCCTGCTCACTAGTGGTTACAATGAGCAGTTCTTC.

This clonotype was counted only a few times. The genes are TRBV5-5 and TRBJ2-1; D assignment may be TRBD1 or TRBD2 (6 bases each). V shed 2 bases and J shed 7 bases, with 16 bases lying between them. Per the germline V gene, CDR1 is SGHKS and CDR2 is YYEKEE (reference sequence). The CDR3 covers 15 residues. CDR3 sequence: CASSFWGAGKNEQFF. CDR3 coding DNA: TGTGCCAGCAGCTTTTGGGGGGCGGGTAAGAATGAGCAGTTCTTC.

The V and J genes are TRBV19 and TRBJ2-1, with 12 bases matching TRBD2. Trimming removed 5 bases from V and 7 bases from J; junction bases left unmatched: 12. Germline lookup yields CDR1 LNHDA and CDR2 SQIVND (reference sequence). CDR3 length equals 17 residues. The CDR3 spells CASSVSRLAGVRNEQFF. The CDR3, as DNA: TGTGCCAGTAGTGTCTCCCGACTAGCGGGAGTCAGGAATGAGCAGTTCTTC.

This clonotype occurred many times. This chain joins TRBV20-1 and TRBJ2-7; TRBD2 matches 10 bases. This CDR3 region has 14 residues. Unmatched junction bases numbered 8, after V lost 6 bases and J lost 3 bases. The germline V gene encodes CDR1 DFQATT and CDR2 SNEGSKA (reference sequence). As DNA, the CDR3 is TGCAGTGCCGAGCGGGAGGGCCTATTCTACGAGCAGTACTTC. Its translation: CSAEREGLFYEQYF.

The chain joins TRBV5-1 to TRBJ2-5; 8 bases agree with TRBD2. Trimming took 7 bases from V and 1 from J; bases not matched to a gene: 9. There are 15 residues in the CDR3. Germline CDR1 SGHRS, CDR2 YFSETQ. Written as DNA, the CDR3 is TGCGCCAGCGGCCTCAGCGGGAGTCTCCAAGAGACCCAGTACTTC. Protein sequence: CASGLSGSLQETQYF.

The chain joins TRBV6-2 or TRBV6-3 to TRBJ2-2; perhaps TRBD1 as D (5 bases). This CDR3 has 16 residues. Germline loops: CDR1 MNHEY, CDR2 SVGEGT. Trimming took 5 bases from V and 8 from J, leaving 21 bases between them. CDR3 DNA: TGTGCCAGCAGTCGAACCCCTGACAGATCTCCGGGGGAGCTGTTTTTT. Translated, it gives CASSRTPDRSPGELFF.

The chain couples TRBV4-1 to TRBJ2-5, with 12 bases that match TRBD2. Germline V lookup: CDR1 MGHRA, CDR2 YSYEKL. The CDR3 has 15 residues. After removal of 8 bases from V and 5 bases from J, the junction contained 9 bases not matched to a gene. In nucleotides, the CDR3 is TGCGCCAGCGCCCCAACTAGCGGGAGGTACGAGACCCAGTACTTC. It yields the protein CASAPTSGRYETQYF.

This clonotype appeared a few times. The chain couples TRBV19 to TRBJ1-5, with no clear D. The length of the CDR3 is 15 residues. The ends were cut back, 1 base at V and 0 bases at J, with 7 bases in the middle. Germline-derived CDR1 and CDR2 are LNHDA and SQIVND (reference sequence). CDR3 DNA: TGTGCCAGTAGTATAGTTGCGCATAGCAATCAGCCCCAGCATTTT. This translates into CASSIVAHSNQPQHF.

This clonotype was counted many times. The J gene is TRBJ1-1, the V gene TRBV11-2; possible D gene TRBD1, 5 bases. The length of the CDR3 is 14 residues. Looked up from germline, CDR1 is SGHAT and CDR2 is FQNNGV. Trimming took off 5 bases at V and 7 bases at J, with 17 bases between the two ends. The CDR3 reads CASSNPRGRGEAFF. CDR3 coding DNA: TGTGCCAGCAGCAACCCCCGGGGGAGGGGTGAAGCTTTCTTT.

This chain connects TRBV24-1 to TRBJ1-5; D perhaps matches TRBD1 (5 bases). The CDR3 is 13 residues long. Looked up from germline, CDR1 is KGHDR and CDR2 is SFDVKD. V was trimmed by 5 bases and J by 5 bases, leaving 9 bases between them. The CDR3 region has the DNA TGTGCCACCAGTGCGTGGGGCGATCAGCCCCAGCATTTT. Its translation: CATSAWGDQPQHF.

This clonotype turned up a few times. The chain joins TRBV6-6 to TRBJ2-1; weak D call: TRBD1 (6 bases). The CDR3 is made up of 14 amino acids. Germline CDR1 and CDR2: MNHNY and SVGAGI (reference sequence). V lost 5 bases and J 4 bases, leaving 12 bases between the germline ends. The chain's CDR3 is CASSVPGHYNEQFF. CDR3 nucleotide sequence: TGTGCCAGCAGTGTTCCGGGACATTACAATGAGCAGTTCTTC.

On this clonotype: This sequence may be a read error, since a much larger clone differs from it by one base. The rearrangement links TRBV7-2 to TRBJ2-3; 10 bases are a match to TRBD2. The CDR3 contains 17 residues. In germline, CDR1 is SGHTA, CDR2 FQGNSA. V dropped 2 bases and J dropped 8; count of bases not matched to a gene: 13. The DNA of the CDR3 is TGTGCCAGCAGCTTACCGACTAGCGGGTTAGGCCCAGGTACGCAGTATTTT. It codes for CASSLPTSGLGPGTQYF.

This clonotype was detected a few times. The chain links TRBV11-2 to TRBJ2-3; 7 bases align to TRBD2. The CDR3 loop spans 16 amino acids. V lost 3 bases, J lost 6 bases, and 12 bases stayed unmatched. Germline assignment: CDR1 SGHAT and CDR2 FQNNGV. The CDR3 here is CASSFDTSALRDTQYF. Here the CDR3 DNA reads TGTGCCAGCAGCTTCGATACTAGCGCCCTGCGGGATACGCAGTATTTT.

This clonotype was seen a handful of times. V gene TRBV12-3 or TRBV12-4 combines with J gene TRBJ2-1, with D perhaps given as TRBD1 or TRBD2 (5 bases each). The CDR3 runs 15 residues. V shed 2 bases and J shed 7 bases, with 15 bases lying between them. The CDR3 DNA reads TGTGCCAGCAGTTTAAAGGACACGGGGTTTAATGAGCAGTTCTTC. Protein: CASSLKDTGFNEQFF.

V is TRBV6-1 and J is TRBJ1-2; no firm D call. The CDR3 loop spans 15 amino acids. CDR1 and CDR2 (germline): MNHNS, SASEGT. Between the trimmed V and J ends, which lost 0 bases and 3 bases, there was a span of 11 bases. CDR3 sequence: CASSEALQDYYGYTF. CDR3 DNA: TGTGCCAGCAGTGAAGCGTTGCAGGACTACTATGGCTACACCTTC.

CDR3 region: CASSLQEPNSPLHF. CDR3 coding DNA: TGTGCCAGCAGCCTACAGGAGCCAAATTCACCCCTCCACTTT. The chain has TRBV27 and TRBJ1-6, with TRBD1 as a possible D gene (5 bases). The CDR3 totals 14 residues. V shed 6 bases and J shed 7 bases, with 13 bases lying between them. The germline CDR1 and CDR2 sequences are MNHEY and SMNVEV (reference sequence).